One and the same sample provided the 27 T cell receptor beta chains below, sequenced in a study of sequential checkpoint blockade in melanoma. Sample treatment: randomized to nivolumab then ipilimumab (arm A) or the reverse (arm B). Clones were read by immunoSEQ multiplex PCR, and TCRdb kept only the in-frame ones, dropping some. The sample carries approximately 2,000 clones, about 20% recorded once. The specimen comprised tumor tissue (inferred from file names), sampled from a patient given nivolumab and ipilimumab in sequence. These TCRs come from a human donor with melanoma.

This clone has only a few counts. The genes are TRBV9 and TRBJ2-2; D call uncertain. The CDR3 is 12 residues long. Trimming took off 3 bases at V and 8 bases at J, with 8 bases between the two ends. Germline V CDR1 and CDR2: SGDLS, YYNGEE. This CDR3 reads CASSDPRGELFF. The CDR3 bases are TGTGCCAGCAGCGACCCCCGGGGGGAGCTGTTTTTT.

This clone is labeled large (0.1 to 1%). The genes are TRBV6-8 and TRBJ2-7, with a weak D call TRBD1 (6 bases). This CDR3 is built from 13 residues. Germline CDR1 reads MNHGY; CDR2 reads SAAAGT. The V end was cut by 10 bases, the J end by 4 bases, with 17 bases between. The CDR3 protein is CATREQGDYEQYF. Here the CDR3 DNA reads TGTGCCACCAGAGAACAGGGTGATTACGAGCAGTACTTC.

This clone was counted between two and nine times. The chain employs TRBV28 and TRBJ1-5; 7 bases are a match to TRBD1. The CDR3 length is 15 residues. CDR1 is MDHEN and CDR2 is SYDVKM in the germline V gene. V was clipped by 7 bases and J by 5 bases; unmatched bases: 11. CDR3 residues: CASTGGAWLDQPQHF. The CDR3 DNA sequence: TGTGCCAGCACAGGGGGGGCTTGGCTTGATCAGCCCCAGCATTTT.

This sequence joins TRBV6-8 and TRBJ2-7, with 9 nucleotides matching TRBD1. The CDR3 is made up of 13 amino acids. CDR1 is MNHGY and CDR2 is SAAAGT in the germline V gene. The V and J ends lost 8 bases and 6 bases, in that order; junction bases with no gene match: 8. The CDR3 DNA reads as TGTGCCAGCGATCCGGGACAGGGAGGCGAGCAGTACTTC. Translating it yields CASDPGQGGEQYF.

This clone has only a few counts. J is TRBJ1-5 and V is TRBV5-1; D may be TRBD1 (6 bases). The CDR3 is 15 residues long. V lost 0 bases to trimming and J lost 7 bases, with 14 bases between them. CDR1 is SGHRS, CDR2 YFSETQ, per germline. DNA of the CDR3: TGCGCCAGCAGCTTGGCCGGGACAACCGGGCAGCCCCAGCATTTT. This encodes CASSLAGTTGQPQHF. Supplemented by reference TRBV5-1 and TRBJ1-5, the full variable domain reads KAGVTQTPRYLIKTRGQQVTLSCSPISGHRSVSWYQQTPGQGLQFLFEYFSETQRNKGNFPGRFSGRQFSNSRSEMNVSTLELGDSALYLCASSLAGTTGQPQHFGDGTRLSIL.

This clone was observed a handful of times. V and J are TRBV6-8 and TRBJ2-2, with D unclear. Germline assignment: CDR1 MNHGY and CDR2 SAAAGT. V lost 8 bases and J 4 bases, leaving 11 bases between the germline ends. The CDR3 length is 13 residues. The DNA of the CDR3 is TGTGCCAGCTCCTCTGGGTTCACCGGGGAGCTGTTTTTT. Residues: CASSSGFTGELFF.

V is TRBV28 and J is TRBJ2-1; 13 bases are shared with TRBD2. The germline gives CDR1 MDHEN, CDR2 SYDVKM. The CDR3 is made up of 15 amino acids. V trimming: 5 bases; J trimming: 7 bases; junction bases outside the gene matches: 5. The DNA for the CDR3 is TGTGCCAGCAGTCTACTAGCGGGAGGGCAAAATGAGCAGTTCTTC. Translating it yields CASSLLAGGQNEQFF.

This clone has just a few counts. The chain uses TRBV28 and TRBJ1-2, with TRBD1 as a possible D gene (6 bases). In germline, CDR1 is MDHEN, CDR2 SYDVKM. V dropped 4 bases and J dropped 5 bases, with 14 bases sitting between them. The CDR3 totals 14 residues. This chain's CDR3 is CASSSGAGMYGYTF. The CDR3 DNA reads TGTGCCAGCAGTTCAGGGGCTGGGATGTATGGCTACACCTTC.

This chain uses TRBV30 with TRBJ2-1; 11 bases fit TRBD1. Per the germline V gene, CDR1 is GTSNPN and CDR2 is SVGIG (reference sequence). CDR3 size: 18 residues. After removal of 4 bases from V and 1 base from J, the junction contained 12 bases not matched to a gene. Here the CDR3 DNA reads TGTGCCTGGACCGGGACAGGGGGGGGGATTAGGTCCTACAATGAGCAGTTCTTC. Its translation: CAWTGTGGGIRSYNEQFF. Full variable domain (remainder filled in from reference TRBV30 and TRBJ2-1): SQTIHQWPATLVQPVGSPLSLECTVEGTSNPNLYWYRQAAGRGLQLLFYSVGIGQISSEVPQNLSASRPQDRQFILSSKKLLLSDSGFYLCAWTGTGGGIRSYNEQFFGPGTRLTVL.

This clone was seen more than once but under ten times. The chain couples TRBV11-3 to TRBJ1-5, with 7 bases aligning to TRBD1. The CDR3 extends over 15 amino acids. Germline V lookup: CDR1 SGHNT, CDR2 YENEEA. After removal of 5 bases from V and 2 bases from J, the junction contained 6 bases not matched to a gene. The chain's CDR3 is CASSQGTVGNQPQHF. CDR3 sequence (DNA): TGTGCCAGCAGCCAAGGGACAGTGGGCAATCAGCCCCAGCATTTT.

This clone was detected only a few times. The CDR3 reads CASSLNRKTYGYTF. In nucleotides, the CDR3 is TGTGCCAGCAGCTTAAATAGAAAGACCTATGGCTACACCTTC. The chain has TRBV11-3 and TRBJ1-2; D not certain. The germline gives CDR1 SGHNT, CDR2 YENEEA. The CDR3 extends over 14 amino acids. Trimming took off 2 bases at V and 4 bases at J, with 11 bases between the two ends.

The chain employs TRBV11-3 and TRBJ1-2; D is unclear. V lost 2 bases to trimming and J lost 8 bases, with 18 bases between them. CDR3 length: 15 amino acids. Germline V CDR1 and CDR2: SGHNT, YENEEA. CDR3 protein: CASSLSMEGYRGYTF. The DNA of the CDR3 is TGTGCCAGCAGCTTAAGTATGGAAGGGTATCGGGGCTACACCTTC.

This clone has at least ten counts. This chain connects TRBV11-3 to TRBJ1-5; D remains unclear. Trimming pared 1 base from V and 3 bases from J, leaving 7 bases between. The CDR3 runs 14 residues. Germline CDR1 and CDR2: SGHNT and YENEEA. CDR3 amino acids: CASSLVFSNQPQHF. Written as DNA, the CDR3 is TGTGCCAGCAGCTTAGTATTCTCCAATCAGCCCCAGCATTTT.

The rearrangement uses TRBV6-8 and TRBJ2-7; the D is unclear. This CDR3 contains 15 residues. In germline, CDR1 is MNHGY, CDR2 SAAAGT. V was clipped by 8 bases and J by 4 bases, with 21 bases between them. This CDR3 is CASQGSEFPYYEQYF. CDR3 nucleotide sequence: TGTGCCAGCCAAGGGTCGGAGTTCCCTTATTACGAGCAGTACTTC.

The J gene is TRBJ2-1, the V gene TRBV19; no firm D call. Germline assignment: CDR1 LNHDA and CDR2 SQIVND (reference sequence). CDR3 length: 14 residues. The V end lost 5 bases, the J end lost 7 bases, and 15 bases lay between the germline ends. The CDR3 reads CASSLSTVSNEQFF. Here the CDR3 DNA reads TGTGCCAGTAGTCTCTCGACGGTTTCTAATGAGCAGTTCTTC.

The rearrangement uses TRBV6-1 and TRBJ2-7; 9 positions match TRBD1. Germline V gives CDR1 MNHNS, CDR2 SASEGT. The J segment lost 6 bases and the V segment lost 1 base, leaving 7 bases of the junction unmatched. The CDR3 sequence is 15 residues long. The CDR3 region is CASSEGTGVSVEQYF. CDR3 sequence (DNA): TGTGCCAGCAGTGAAGGGACAGGGGTATCTGTCGAGCAGTACTTC.

This clone was seen ten or more times. The rearrangement uses TRBV11-3 and TRBJ2-7; 11 bases line up with TRBD2. Germline V gene data show CDR1 as SGHNT and CDR2 as YENEEA. Losses at the gene ends were 3 bases for V and 3 bases for J; bases not matched to a gene: 7. The CDR3 loop spans 16 amino acids. The CDR3 protein is CASSLVGTSGFYEQYF. The DNA for the CDR3 is TGTGCCAGCAGCTTGGTCGGGACTAGCGGCTTCTACGAGCAGTACTTC.

The sample holds a few counts of this clone. The gene calls are TRBV11-3 and TRBJ2-1; 8 bases are a match to TRBD2. Germline trimming cut 2 bases from V and 7 bases from J; bases unmatched to any gene: 10. Germline CDR1 is SGHNT and CDR2 is YENEEA. This CDR3 is 16 amino acids long. The CDR3 DNA sequence: TGTGCCAGCAGCTTACAGTCAGCGGGAGTCTGGAATGAGCAGTTCTTC. As protein: CASSLQSAGVWNEQFF.

This clone is labeled medium-sized. The rearrangement joins TRBV11-3 to TRBJ1-1; D is perhaps TRBD1 (5 bases). The CDR3 has 14 amino acids. Trimming shortened V by 3 bases and J by 4 bases, and 12 bases separated the two germline ends. Germline assignment: CDR1 SGHNT and CDR2 YENEEA. As DNA, the CDR3 is TGTGCCAGCAGCTTTCAGGGTCGGGTCACTGAAGCTTTCTTT. It encodes CASSFQGRVTEAFF.

Relative to its sample, this clone is medium-sized (0.01 to 0.1%). The chain carries TRBV11-3 and TRBJ1-4, with TRBD1 matching 9 bases. The germline V gene encodes CDR1 SGHNT and CDR2 YENEEA. The CDR3 totals 15 residues. With V trimmed by 2 bases and J by 8 bases, 6 bases remained unmatched. The CDR3 loop is CASSLTGGLGEKLFF. The CDR3, as DNA: TGTGCCAGCAGCTTAACAGGGGGCTTGGGCGAAAAACTGTTTTTT.

The chain uses TRBV5-1 and TRBJ2-5; 9 bases line up with TRBD2. Per the germline V gene, CDR1 is SGHRS and CDR2 is YFSETQ. There are 15 residues in the CDR3. The V and J ends lost 0 bases and 4 bases, in that order; junction bases with no gene match: 4. The CDR3 reads CASSLGLAGIETQYF. The CDR3 DNA follows: TGCGCCAGCAGCTTGGGGCTAGCGGGGATAGAGACCCAGTACTTC.

V and J are TRBV6-8 and TRBJ1-2; D perhaps matches TRBD1 (6 bases). Trimming took off 2 bases at V and 3 bases at J, with 7 bases between the two ends. Germline CDR1 and CDR2: MNHGY and SAAAGT. The CDR3 spans 13 residues. This CDR3 is CASSYPGDYGYTF. In DNA, the CDR3 is TGTGCCAGCAGTTACCCAGGGGACTATGGCTACACCTTC.

By share, this clone counts as medium-sized. The chain is built from TRBV19 and TRBJ1-1, with D possibly TRBD1 on 5 matching bases. From germline, CDR1 is LNHDA and CDR2 SQIVND (reference sequence). The CDR3 totals 12 residues. With 4 bases removed from V and 8 bases from J, the gap between germline ends came to 11 bases. The CDR3 bases are TGTGCCAGTAGTAAGGGACTCAGAGAAGCTTTCTTT. Translation gives CASSKGLREAFF. Combining the CDR3 with reference TRBV19 and TRBJ1-1 gives the whole variable domain DGGITQSPKYLFRKEGQNVTLSCEQNLNHDAMYWYRQDPGQGLRLIYYSQIVNDFQKGDIAEGYSVSREKKESFPLTVTSAQKNPTAFYLCASSKGLREAFFGQGTRLTVV.

This clone turned up a few times. V is TRBV11-3 and J is TRBJ2-3; 11 bases are shared with TRBD1. V dropped 5 bases and J dropped 8; count of bases not matched to a gene: 9. The CDR3 is 15 amino acids. Germline assignment: CDR1 SGHNT and CDR2 YENEEA. CDR3 sequence reads: CASSPGQGASGTQYF. CDR3 coding DNA: TGTGCCAGCAGCCCCGGACAGGGGGCGTCCGGTACGCAGTATTTT.

The J gene is TRBJ2-3, the V gene TRBV12-5; D is ambiguous. V was shortened by 3 bases and J by 3 bases, with 7 bases between the two germline ends. The germline gives CDR1 LGHNT, CDR2 FRNRAP. The CDR3 runs 13 residues. The CDR3 region is CASGLGLTDTQYF. The DNA for the CDR3 is TGTGCTAGTGGTTTAGGGCTAACAGATACGCAGTATTTT.

The chain couples TRBV5-1 to TRBJ2-6; D call uncertain. The CDR3 contains 15 residues. Looked up from germline, CDR1 is SGHRS and CDR2 is YFSETQ. V was clipped by 0 bases and J by 0 bases, with 4 bases between them. CDR3 amino acids: CASSLEVSGANVLTF. The CDR3 DNA reads as TGCGCCAGCAGCTTGGAGGTCTCTGGGGCCAACGTCCTGACTTTC.

By sample share, this clone is medium-sized. The rearrangement joins TRBV6-8 to TRBJ2-5; 12 bases are shared with TRBD1. Looked up from germline, CDR1 is MNHGY and CDR2 is SAAAGT. The CDR3 is 17 residues long. V shed 2 bases and J 2 bases; nucleotides not matched to a gene: 6. Here the CDR3 DNA reads TGTGCCAGCAGTTACGACCGGGACAGGGGGCGACAAGAGACCCAGTACTTC. Amino acids: CASSYDRDRGRQETQYF.